This paragraph reports one TCR beta chain. Antigen specificity is unknown. This table comes from immunoSEQ multiplex PCR, and its TCRdb copy is limited to in-frame clones, with some not included. The sample carries over 75,000 clones, around four fifths recorded once. The study treated chemo-refractory metastatic non-small-cell lung cancer patients with focal radiation plus ipilimumab CTLA-4 blockade. This CDR3 has 14 amino acids. The germline gives CDR1 SGDLS, CDR2 YYNGEE. V lost 4 bases, J lost 7 bases, and 7 bases stayed unmatched. The data were obtained in a study of radiotherapy plus CTLA-4 blockade in lung cancer. Turning to the study itself: Disease control was achieved by 31% of patients, and objective responses by less than 20%.

Findings and limits, study-wide: Peripheral blood showed expansion of tumor-derived TCR clones after radiotherapy and ipilimumab. Together with interferon-beta, which increased in serum after radiation, early dynamic changes in blood T cell clones were reportedly the best predictors of response.

This rearrangement joins TRBV9 to TRBJ1-1, with 10 bases lining up with TRBD1. Material: peripheral blood, obtained from a patient treated with radiotherapy plus ipilimumab. The source is a human donor with non-small cell lung cancer who had stable disease on radiotherapy plus ipilimumab. The CDR3 DNA follows: TGTGCCAGCAGCACCCGGGACAGGGGAATTGAAGCTTTCTTT. Translating gives CASSTRDRGIEAFF.